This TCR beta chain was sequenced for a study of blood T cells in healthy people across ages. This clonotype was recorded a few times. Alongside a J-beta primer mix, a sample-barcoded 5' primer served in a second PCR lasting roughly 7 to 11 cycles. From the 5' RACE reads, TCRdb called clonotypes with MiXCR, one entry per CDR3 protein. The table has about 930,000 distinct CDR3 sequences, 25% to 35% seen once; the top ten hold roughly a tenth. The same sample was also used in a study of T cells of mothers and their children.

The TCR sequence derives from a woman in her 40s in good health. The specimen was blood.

The CDR3 loop reads CASSQDFSRSSYEQYF. CDR3 DNA sequence: TGTGCCAGCAGCCAAGATTTTAGCCGGAGCTCCTACGAGCAGTACTTC. The rearrangement links TRBV4-2 to TRBJ2-7; D gene unclear. The germline V gene has CDR1 LGHNA and CDR2 YNFKEQ. The CDR3 spans 16 residues. V was cut by 0 bases and J by 0 bases, with 12 bases left in between.